Presented here are 29 T cell receptor beta chains from one specimen sequenced in a study of cytomegalovirus exposure and HLA in healthy donors. This PCR relied on a set of 60 Vbeta primers and 13 Jbeta primers. TCRdb keeps only in-frame clones here, not all; method: immunoSEQ multiplex PCR. Found here are under 150,000 clones, over 70% of them singletons; the top ten hold around 1.8%. The sequencing input was PBMCs. These receptors came from a woman aged 40-49 years in good health and CMV-seronegative.

This chain links TRBV4-2 with TRBJ1-1, with a weak D call TRBD1 (5 bases). Trimming shortened V by 6 bases and J by 6 bases, and 26 bases separated the two germline ends. This CDR3 is 17 amino acids long. From germline, CDR1 is LGHNA and CDR2 YNFKEQ. The CDR3 protein is CASSFSLPAGGAAEAFF. CDR3 in DNA: TGTGCCAGCAGTTTCTCCCTCCCGGCCGGTGGGGCCGCTGAAGCTTTCTTT.

V gene TRBV19 combines with J gene TRBJ2-3, with D possibly matching TRBD1 (6 bases). V gave up 6 bases and J gave up 5 bases, with 12 bases separating them. Germline CDR1 LNHDA, CDR2 SQIVND (reference sequence). This CDR3 is 13 amino acids long. CDR3 region: CASRDSYKDTQYF. In nucleotides, the CDR3 is TGTGCCAGTAGGGACAGTTATAAAGATACGCAGTATTTT.

This clone was counted between two and nine times. The chain joins TRBV5-1 to TRBJ1-5; 8 bases align to TRBD1. V gave up 4 bases and J gave up 3 bases; unmatched junction bases: 6. The CDR3 has 15 amino acids. From germline, CDR1 is SGHRS and CDR2 YFSETQ. The chain's CDR3 is CASSLTGVVNQPQHF. The CDR3 DNA reads as TGCGCCAGCAGCCTGACAGGGGTTGTCAATCAGCCCCAGCATTTT.

V gene TRBV7-2 combines with J gene TRBJ2-2, with D tentatively TRBD2 (6 bases). The CDR3 has 14 amino acids. Deletions cut 3 bases from V and 8 bases from J, with 13 bases between. CDR1 is SGHTA, CDR2 FQGNSA, per germline. The CDR3 region is CASSFGGGGGELFF. CDR3 nucleotides: TGTGCCAGCAGCTTTGGGGGAGGTGGAGGGGAGCTGTTTTTT.

The chain has TRBV5-6 and TRBJ2-1; tentatively, D is TRBD2 (7 bases). CDR3 size: 16 residues. CDR1 SGHDT and CDR2 YYEEEE come from the germline V gene. V gave up 0 bases and J gave up 6 bases, with 16 bases separating them. For the CDR3, the DNA is TGTGCCAGCAGCTTGGGGGCGGGGGCGGGAGTCAATGAGCAGTTCTTC. It yields the protein CASSLGAGAGVNEQFF.

For this clone: One end of the junction does not line up with germline, which may come from a read error. The J gene is TRBJ2-6, the V gene TRBV9; D is perhaps TRBD1 (5 bases). Germline CDR1 SGDLS, CDR2 YYNGEE. The CDR3 length is 19 residues. In nucleotides, the CDR3 is TGTGCCAGCAGGGGCCCAGGTGGGTTTCTTAGCTCTGGGGCCAACGGCCTGACTTTC. Protein sequence: CASRGPGGFLSSGANGLTF.

V usage is TRBV30 and J usage is TRBJ2-2, with 7 bases matching TRBD2. V shed 3 bases, J shed 0 bases, and the junction held 10 bases outside the gene matches. The CDR3 totals 17 residues. Germline CDR1 reads GTSNPN; CDR2 reads SVGIG (reference sequence). CDR3 sequence: CAWRGGMRRANTGELFF. As DNA, the CDR3 is TGTGCCTGGAGGGGGGGGATGAGACGTGCGAACACCGGGGAGCTGTTTTTT.

The rearrangement links TRBV27 to TRBJ2-7, with D perhaps TRBD2 (5 bases). V dropped 2 bases and J dropped 6 bases, with 11 bases sitting between them. The CDR3 consists of 13 residues. Germline CDR1 and CDR2: MNHEY and SMNVEV (reference sequence). CDR3 protein: CASSLRARGEQYF. The CDR3 nucleotides are TGTGCCAGCAGTTTACGCGCACGGGGCGAGCAGTACTTC.

The rearrangement joins TRBV10-2 to TRBJ1-1; D may be TRBD1 (5 bases). Deletions cut 0 bases from V and 4 bases from J, with 12 bases between. Germline V gives CDR1 WSHSY, CDR2 SAAADI. The CDR3 consists of 15 residues. The CDR3 DNA reads as TGCGCCAGCAGTGAGTCGGGGCAGGTCGGCACTGAAGCTTTCTTT. This sequence encodes CASSESGQVGTEAFF.

This chain connects TRBV27 to TRBJ2-7; D is perhaps TRBD2 (5 bases). V dropped 6 bases and J dropped 0 bases, with 12 bases sitting between them. The CDR3 is 14 amino acids. CDR1 is MNHEY, CDR2 SMNVEV, per germline (reference sequence). CDR3: CASSQRHLSYEQYF. The CDR3 bases are TGTGCCAGCAGCCAGCGGCACCTCTCCTACGAGCAGTACTTC.

This clone was detected a few times. J is TRBJ1-2 and V is TRBV10-3; 8 nucleotides line up with TRBD1. Germline lookup yields CDR1 ENHRY and CDR2 SYGVKD. The V and J ends lost 10 bases and 8 bases, in that order; junction bases with no gene match: 15. CDR3 length equals 14 residues. Here the CDR3 DNA reads TGTGCCACCCTTTCAGGACAGGGTTATGGCGGCTACACCTTC. Translated: CATLSGQGYGGYTF.

This chain joins TRBV14 and TRBJ2-5, with D unresolved. CDR1 is SGHDN, CDR2 FVKESK, per germline. This CDR3 has 17 residues. V lost 0 bases to trimming and J lost 3 bases, with 17 bases between them. CDR3 loop: CASSQERYPVGEETQYF. The CDR3 region has the DNA TGTGCCAGCAGCCAAGAGAGATACCCTGTGGGCGAAGAGACCCAGTACTTC.

This clone was seen a few times. V is TRBV5-4 and J is TRBJ1-2; D is undetermined. Germline values: CDR1 SGHNT, CDR2 YYREEE (reference sequence). V was clipped by 6 bases and J by 4 bases, with 16 bases between them. The CDR3 is 14 residues long. This CDR3 reads CASTRTPNGYGYTF. Here the CDR3 DNA reads TGTGCCAGCACCCGAACTCCCAATGGCTATGGCTACACCTTC.

The chain couples TRBV2 to TRBJ2-7, with 7 bases identical to TRBD1. The germline CDR1 and CDR2 sequences are SNHLY and FYNNEI. The CDR3 is 12 amino acids. The junction had 2 bases not matched to a gene; V was cut back by 4 bases and J by 5 bases. CDR3 nucleotide sequence: TGTGCCAGCAGTGGACAGGGCGACGAGCAGTACTTC. Translated: CASSGQGDEQYF.

The chain uses TRBV5-1 and TRBJ1-5, with D perhaps matching TRBD1 (5 bases). There are 13 residues in the CDR3. Trimming shortened V by 1 base and J by 5 bases, and 7 bases separated the two germline ends. Germline values: CDR1 SGHRS, CDR2 YFSETQ. The CDR3 loop reads CASSLWGDQPQHF. The CDR3 DNA reads TGCGCCAGCAGCTTGTGGGGGGATCAGCCCCAGCATTTT.

The chain joins TRBV19 to TRBJ1-3, with D maybe TRBD1 (6 bases). Trimming stripped 6 bases from V and 0 bases from J, with 12 bases between. The CDR3 length is 15 residues. Germline CDR1 reads LNHDA; CDR2 reads SQIVND (reference sequence). CDR3 protein: CASSGQLSSGNTIYF. The CDR3 DNA reads as TGTGCCAGTAGCGGACAGCTAAGCTCTGGAAACACCATATATTTT.

V and J are TRBV2 and TRBJ2-5; D may be TRBD2 (5 bases). This CDR3 has 15 residues. The germline V gene encodes CDR1 SNHLY and CDR2 FYNNEI. V shed 1 base and J shed 2 bases, with 11 bases lying between them. CDR3 protein: CASSEGATGQETQYF. The CDR3 DNA is TGTGCCAGCAGTGAAGGAGCGACGGGGCAAGAGACCCAGTACTTC. The complete variable domain, with remaining parts taken from reference TRBV2 and TRBJ2-5, reads EPEVTQTPSHQVTQMGQEVILRCVPISNHLYFYWYRQILGQKVEFLVSFYNNEISEKSEIFDDQFSVERPDGSNFTLKIRSTKLEDSAMYFCASSEGATGQETQYFGPGTRLLVL.

The gene calls are TRBV7-9 and TRBJ2-1, with a tentative D call TRBD1 (5 bases). Between the trimmed V and J ends, which lost 5 bases and 13 bases, there was a span of 15 bases. The CDR3 has 12 amino acids. CDR1 SEHNR and CDR2 FQNEAQ come from the germline V gene (reference sequence). Here the CDR3 reads CASSQLDNPQFF. The CDR3 DNA reads TGTGCCAGCAGCCAATTGGACAACCCCCAGTTCTTC.

The V gene is TRBV29-1, the J gene TRBJ1-6; 9 positions match TRBD1. The V and J ends lost 7 bases and 0 bases, in that order; junction bases with no gene match: 4. The CDR3 covers 15 residues. Germline-derived CDR1 and CDR2 are SQVTM and ANQGSEA. CDR3: CSGTGARSYNSPLHF. The CDR3 coding sequence is TGCAGCGGGACAGGGGCTCGCTCCTATAATTCACCCCTCCACTTT.

The chain employs TRBV7-2 and TRBJ1-2; D may be TRBD1 (6 bases). The CDR3 runs to 13 residues. V gave up 7 bases and J gave up 8 bases, with 17 bases separating them. Germline assignment: CDR1 SGHTA and CDR2 FQGNSA. CDR3 sequence (DNA): TGTGCCAGCAACTCGGCGGGGGCGTGGGGCTACACCTTC. Translating gives CASNSAGAWGYTF.

This clone has only a few counts. This chain connects TRBV6-1 to TRBJ2-1; 10 nucleotides line up with TRBD2. Germline V CDR1 and CDR2: MNHNS, SASEGT. The CDR3 spans 18 residues. V dropped 1 base and J dropped 5; count of bases not matched to a gene: 11. This CDR3 reads CASSEGASGRARDNEQFF. Written as DNA, the CDR3 is TGTGCCAGCAGTGAAGGGGCTAGCGGGAGAGCAAGAGACAATGAGCAGTTCTTC.

The V and J genes are TRBV25-1 and TRBJ2-5, with D perhaps TRBD1 (6 bases). V lost 7 bases and J lost 2, with 8 bases in between. CDR1 and CDR2 from the germline V gene are MGHDK and SYGVNS. CDR3 length: 12 residues. The CDR3 loop is CASNRAQETQYF. As DNA, the CDR3 is TGTGCCAGCAACAGGGCTCAAGAGACCCAGTACTTC.

This clone has just a few counts. The chain uses TRBV14 and TRBJ2-3, with D possibly matching TRBD1 (6 bases). The CDR3 sequence is 12 residues long. Germline loops: CDR1 SGHDN, CDR2 FVKESK. Trimming stripped 6 bases from V and 6 bases from J, with 10 bases between. The CDR3 coding sequence is TGTGCCAGCAGGCAGGGGTCGGATACGCAGTATTTT. This sequence encodes CASRQGSDTQYF.

CDR3 amino acids: CASRTGQGAFEQYF. The CDR3 DNA is TGTGCCAGCCGGACGGGACAGGGGGCGTTCGAGCAGTACTTC. V usage is TRBV6-6 and J usage is TRBJ2-7, with 12 bases lining up with TRBD1. The V gene's germline CDR1 is MNHNY and CDR2 SVGAGI (reference sequence). The CDR3 extends over 14 amino acids. The trim removed 8 bases at V and 6 bases at J, leaving 8 bases unmatched.

The chain couples TRBV5-1 to TRBJ2-1; 10 bases are shared with TRBD2. V lost 4 bases and J lost 1; bases outside the gene matches: 5. CDR3 length equals 16 residues. CDR1 and CDR2 from the germline V gene are SGHRS and YFSETQ. CDR3 amino acids: CASSPRTSGSYNEQFF. CDR3 bases: TGCGCCAGCAGCCCACGGACTAGCGGATCCTACAATGAGCAGTTCTTC.

A remark on this clone: The junction shows a germline mismatch at one end, possibly a read error. The genes are TRBV5-6 and TRBJ2-3; the D gene is possibly TRBD1 (5 bases). The CDR3 runs 15 residues. The germline CDR1 and CDR2 sequences are SGHDT and YYEEEE. Written as DNA, the CDR3 is TGTGCCGGCAGCTTACGCAGGGAATTCACAGATACGCAGTATTTT. It translates to CAGSLRREFTDTQYF.

CDR3 nucleotides: TGTGCCAGCAGCCAAGAGGGCGTGAACACCGGGGAGCTGTTTTTT. This gives the protein CASSQEGVNTGELFF. The chain is built from TRBV4-2 and TRBJ2-2, with D unresolved. CDR3 length: 15 residues. Per germline, CDR1 LGHNA and CDR2 YNFKEQ. The V end lost 0 bases, the J end lost 1 base, and 6 bases lay between the germline ends.

J is TRBJ2-1 and V is TRBV9; TRBD2 agrees at 8 bases. Unmatched junction bases numbered 6, after V lost 3 bases and J lost 4 bases. The germline CDR1 and CDR2 sequences are SGDLS and YYNGEE. This CDR3 contains 15 residues. The CDR3 reads CASSDVSGVYNEQFF. The CDR3 DNA reads TGTGCCAGCAGCGACGTTAGCGGGGTATACAATGAGCAGTTCTTC.

This CDR3 reads CASSPQRTSGITDTQYF. In DNA, the CDR3 is TGTGCCAGCTCACCGCAAAGGACTAGCGGAATCACAGATACGCAGTATTTT. The chain couples TRBV18 to TRBJ2-3; 10 bases fit TRBD2. The V gene's germline CDR1 is KGHSH and CDR2 LQKENI. V dropped 3 bases and J dropped 2; count of bases not matched to a gene: 8. This CDR3 has 17 residues.